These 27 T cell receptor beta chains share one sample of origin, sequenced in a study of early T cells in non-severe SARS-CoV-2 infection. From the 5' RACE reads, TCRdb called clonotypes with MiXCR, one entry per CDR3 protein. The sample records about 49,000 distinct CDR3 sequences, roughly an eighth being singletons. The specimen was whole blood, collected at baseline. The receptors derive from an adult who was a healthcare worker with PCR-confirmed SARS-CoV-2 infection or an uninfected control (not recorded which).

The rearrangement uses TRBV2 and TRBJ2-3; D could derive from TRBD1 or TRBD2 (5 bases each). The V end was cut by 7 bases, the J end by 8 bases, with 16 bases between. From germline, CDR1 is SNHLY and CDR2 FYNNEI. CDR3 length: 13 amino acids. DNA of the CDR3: TGTGCCAGCATATTAGGACGGGGCGGTACGCAGTATTTT. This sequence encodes CASILGRGGTQYF. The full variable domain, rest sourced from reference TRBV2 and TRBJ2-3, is EPEVTQTPSHQVTQMGQEVILRCVPISNHLYFYWYRQILGQKVEFLVSFYNNEISEKSEIFDDQFSVERPDGSNFTLKIRSTKLEDSAMYFCASILGRGGTQYFGPGTRLTVL.

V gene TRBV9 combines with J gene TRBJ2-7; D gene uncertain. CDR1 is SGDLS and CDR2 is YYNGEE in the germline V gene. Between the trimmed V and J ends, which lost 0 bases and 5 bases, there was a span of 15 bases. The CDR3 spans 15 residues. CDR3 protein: CASSVGPLNLDEQYF. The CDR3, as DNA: TGTGCCAGCAGCGTAGGGCCACTGAATCTGGACGAGCAGTACTTC. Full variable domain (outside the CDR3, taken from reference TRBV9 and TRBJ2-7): DSGVTQTPKHLITATGQRVTLRCSPRSGDLSVYWYQQSLDQGLQFLIQYYNGEERAKGNILERFSAQQFPDLHSELNLSSLELGDSALYFCASSVGPLNLDEQYFGPGTRLTVT.

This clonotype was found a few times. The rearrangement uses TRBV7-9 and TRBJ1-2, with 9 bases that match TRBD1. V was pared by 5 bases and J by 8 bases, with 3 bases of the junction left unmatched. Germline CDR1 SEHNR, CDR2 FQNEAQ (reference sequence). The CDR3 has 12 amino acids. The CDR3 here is CASSRTGGGYTF. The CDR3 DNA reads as TGTGCCAGCAGCAGAACAGGGGGCGGCTACACCTTC.

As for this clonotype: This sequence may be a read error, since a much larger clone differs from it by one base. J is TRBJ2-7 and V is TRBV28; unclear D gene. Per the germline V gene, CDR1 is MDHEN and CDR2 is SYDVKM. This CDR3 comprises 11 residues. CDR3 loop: CVSVRAGEQYF. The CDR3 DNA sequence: TGTGTCAGCGTAAGGGCCGGCGAGCAGTACTTC. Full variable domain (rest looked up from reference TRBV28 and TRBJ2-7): DVKVTQSSRYLVKRTGEKVFLECVQDMDHENMFWYRQDPGLGLRLIYFSYDVKMKEKGDIPEGYSVSREKKERFSLILESASTNQTSMYLCVSVRAGEQYFGPGTRLTVT.

CDR3 sequence reads: CASSWGVSGNTIYF. The CDR3 DNA is TGTGCCAGCAGCTGGGGGGTTTCTGGAAACACCATATATTTT. The chain recombines TRBV5-4 with TRBJ1-3, with D possibly being TRBD1 (5 bases). Deletions cut 3 bases from V and 1 base from J, with 8 bases between. CDR3 length equals 14 residues. CDR1 is SGHNT, CDR2 YYREEE, per germline (reference sequence). Supplemented by reference TRBV5-4 and TRBJ1-3, the full variable domain reads ETGVTQSPTHLIKTRGQQVTLRCSSQSGHNTVSWYQQALGQGPQFIFQYYREEENGRGNFPPRFSGLQFPNYSSELNVNALELDDSALYLCASSWGVSGNTIYFGEGSWLTVV.

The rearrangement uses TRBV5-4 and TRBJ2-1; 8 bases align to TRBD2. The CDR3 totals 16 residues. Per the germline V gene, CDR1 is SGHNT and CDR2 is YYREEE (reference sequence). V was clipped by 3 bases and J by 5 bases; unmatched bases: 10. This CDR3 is CASSSGGTRPDNEQFF. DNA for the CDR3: TGTGCCAGCAGCTCGGGAGGGACTAGGCCAGACAATGAGCAGTTCTTC.

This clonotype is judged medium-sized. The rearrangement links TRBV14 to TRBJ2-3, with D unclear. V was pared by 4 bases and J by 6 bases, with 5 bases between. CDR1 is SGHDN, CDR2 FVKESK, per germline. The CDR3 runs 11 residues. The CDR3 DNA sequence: TGTGCCAGCAGCCTCATTGATACGCAGTATTTT. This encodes CASSLIDTQYF.

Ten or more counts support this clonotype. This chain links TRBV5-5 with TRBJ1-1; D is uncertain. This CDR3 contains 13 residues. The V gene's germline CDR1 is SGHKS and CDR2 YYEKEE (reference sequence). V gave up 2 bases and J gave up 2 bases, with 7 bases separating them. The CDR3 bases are TGTGCCAGCAGCTTCCCACCCAACACTGAAGCTTTCTTT. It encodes CASSFPPNTEAFF. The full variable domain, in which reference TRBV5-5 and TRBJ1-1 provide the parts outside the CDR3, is DAGVTQSPTHLIKTRGQQVTLRCSPISGHKSVSWYQQVLGQGPQFIFQYYEKEERGRGNFPDRFSARQFPNYSSELNVNALLLGDSALYLCASSFPPNTEAFFGQGTRLTVV.

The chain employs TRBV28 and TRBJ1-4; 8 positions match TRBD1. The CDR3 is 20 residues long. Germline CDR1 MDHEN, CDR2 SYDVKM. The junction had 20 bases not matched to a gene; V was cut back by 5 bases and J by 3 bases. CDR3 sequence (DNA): TGTGCCAGCAGTCCATCCCTTGGGGCAGGGGGCCAAGTGGCTAATGAAAAACTGTTTTTT. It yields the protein CASSPSLGAGGQVANEKLFF. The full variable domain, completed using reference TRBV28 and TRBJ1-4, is DVKVTQSSRYLVKRTGEKVFLECVQDMDHENMFWYRQDPGLGLRLIYFSYDVKMKEKGDIPEGYSVSREKKERFSLILESASTNQTSMYLCASSPSLGAGGQVANEKLFFGSGTQLSVL.

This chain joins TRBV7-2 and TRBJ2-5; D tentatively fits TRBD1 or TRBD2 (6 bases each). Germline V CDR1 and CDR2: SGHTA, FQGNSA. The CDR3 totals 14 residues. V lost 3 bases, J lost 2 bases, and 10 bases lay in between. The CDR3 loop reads CASSLGAGQETQYF. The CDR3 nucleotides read TGTGCCAGCAGCTTGGGGGCGGGACAAGAGACCCAGTACTTC.

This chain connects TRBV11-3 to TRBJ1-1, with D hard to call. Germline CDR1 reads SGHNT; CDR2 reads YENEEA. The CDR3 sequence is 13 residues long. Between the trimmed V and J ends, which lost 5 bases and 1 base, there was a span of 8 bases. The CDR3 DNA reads TGTGCCAGCAGCCAAGGGCCGAACACTGAAGCTTTCTTT. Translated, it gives CASSQGPNTEAFF.

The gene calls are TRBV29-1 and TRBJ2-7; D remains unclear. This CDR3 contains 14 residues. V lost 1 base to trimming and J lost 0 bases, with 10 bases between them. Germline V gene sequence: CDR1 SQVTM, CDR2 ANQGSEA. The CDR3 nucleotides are TGCAGCGTTGAAGGGGCAGGTACCTCCTACGAGCAGTACTTC. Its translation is CSVEGAGTSYEQYF.

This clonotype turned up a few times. The CDR3 loop is CASSLGSGGKYQETQYF. The CDR3 nucleotides read TGTGCCAGCAGCTTAGGCAGCGGGGGAAAGTACCAAGAGACCCAGTACTTC. This chain uses TRBV7-3 with TRBJ2-5, with 8 bases that match TRBD2. CDR1 is SGHTA, CDR2 FQGTGA, per germline. The trim removed 2 bases at V and 0 bases at J, leaving 8 bases unmatched. This CDR3 region has 17 residues.

Here the CDR3 DNA reads TGTGCCAGCAACGGACAGGGGGAGACTGAAGCTTTCTTT. As protein: CASNGQGETEAFF. V usage is TRBV7-9 and J usage is TRBJ1-1, with 10 bases matching TRBD1. The CDR3 has 13 amino acids. Germline loops: CDR1 SEHNR, CDR2 FQNEAQ (reference sequence). Trimming cost V 7 bases and J 5 bases; bases outside gene matches: 4. Together with reference TRBV7-9 and TRBJ1-1, the CDR3 gives the full variable domain: DTGVSQNPRHKITKRGQNVTFRCDPISEHNRLYWYRQTLGQGPEFLTYFQNEAQLEKSRLLSDRFSAERPKGSFSTLEIQRTEQGDSAMYLCASNGQGETEAFFGQGTRLTVV.

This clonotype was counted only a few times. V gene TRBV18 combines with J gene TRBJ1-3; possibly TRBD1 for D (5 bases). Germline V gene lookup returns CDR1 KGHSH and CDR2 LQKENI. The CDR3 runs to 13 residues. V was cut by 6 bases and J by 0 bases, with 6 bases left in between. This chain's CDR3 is CASSDNSGNTIYF. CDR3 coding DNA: TGTGCCAGCTCGGACAACTCTGGAAACACCATATATTTT.

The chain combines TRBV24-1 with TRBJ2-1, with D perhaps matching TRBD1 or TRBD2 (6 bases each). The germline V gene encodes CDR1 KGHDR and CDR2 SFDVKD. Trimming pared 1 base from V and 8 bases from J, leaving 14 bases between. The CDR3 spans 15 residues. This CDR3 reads CATSDFAAGEDEQFF. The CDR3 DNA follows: TGTGCCACCAGTGATTTTGCGGCAGGGGAGGATGAGCAGTTCTTC.

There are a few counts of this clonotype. The CDR3 protein is CATSTRTSGSADTQYF. The CDR3 DNA is TGTGCCACCAGCACCCGTACTAGCGGGAGCGCAGATACGCAGTATTTT. The V gene is TRBV15, the J gene TRBJ2-3; 11 nucleotides line up with TRBD2. Trimming cost V 4 bases and J 4 bases; bases outside gene matches: 7. This CDR3 comprises 16 residues. Per the germline V gene, CDR1 is LNHNV and CDR2 is YYDKDF (reference sequence).

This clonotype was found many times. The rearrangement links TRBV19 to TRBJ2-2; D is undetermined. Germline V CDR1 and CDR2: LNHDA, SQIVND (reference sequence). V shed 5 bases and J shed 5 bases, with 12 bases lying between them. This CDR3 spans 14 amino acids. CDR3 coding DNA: TGTGCCAGTAGTTCTCCTGAGGTTACCGGGGAGCTGTTTTTT. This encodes CASSSPEVTGELFF.

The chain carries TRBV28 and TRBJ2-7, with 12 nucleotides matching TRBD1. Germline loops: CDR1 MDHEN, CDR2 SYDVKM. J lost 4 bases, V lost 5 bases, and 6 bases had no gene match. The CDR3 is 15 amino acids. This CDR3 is CASSTLGQGAYEQYF. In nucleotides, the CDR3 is TGTGCCAGCAGTACCCTGGGACAGGGGGCTTACGAGCAGTACTTC.

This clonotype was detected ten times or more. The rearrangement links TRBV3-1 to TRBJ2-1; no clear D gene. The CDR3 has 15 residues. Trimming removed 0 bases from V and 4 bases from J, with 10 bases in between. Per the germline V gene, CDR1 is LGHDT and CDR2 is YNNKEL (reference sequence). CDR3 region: CASSQDLDGYNEQFF. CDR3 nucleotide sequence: TGTGCCAGCAGCCAAGATCTCGACGGATACAATGAGCAGTTCTTC.

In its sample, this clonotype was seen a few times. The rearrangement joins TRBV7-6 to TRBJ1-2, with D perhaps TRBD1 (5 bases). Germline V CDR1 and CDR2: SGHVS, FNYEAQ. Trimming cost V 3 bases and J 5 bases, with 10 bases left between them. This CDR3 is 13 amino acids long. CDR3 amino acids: CASSFQGFYGYTF. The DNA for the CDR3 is TGTGCCAGCAGCTTTCAGGGATTTTATGGCTACACCTTC. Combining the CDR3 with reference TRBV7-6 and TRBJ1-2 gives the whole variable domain GAGVSQSPRYKVTKRGQDVALRCDPISGHVSLYWYRQALGQGPEFLTYFNYEAQQDKSGLPNDRFSAERPEGSISTLTIQRTEQRDSAMYRCASSFQGFYGYTFGSGTRLTVV.

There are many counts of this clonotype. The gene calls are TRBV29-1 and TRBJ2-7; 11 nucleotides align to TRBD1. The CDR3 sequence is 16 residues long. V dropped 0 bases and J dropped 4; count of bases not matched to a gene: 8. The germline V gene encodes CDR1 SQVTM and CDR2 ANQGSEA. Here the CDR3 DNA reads TGCAGCGTTGAAGATCCTGGACAGGGGGCTGGGTACGAGCAGTACTTC. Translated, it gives CSVEDPGQGAGYEQYF.

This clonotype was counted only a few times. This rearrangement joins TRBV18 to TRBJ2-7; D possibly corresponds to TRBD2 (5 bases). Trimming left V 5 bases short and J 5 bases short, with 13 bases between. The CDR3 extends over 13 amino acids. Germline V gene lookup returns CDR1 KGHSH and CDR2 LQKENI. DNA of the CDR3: TGTGCCAGCTCAGGCGGGCAGTTCGACGAGCAGTACTTC. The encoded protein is CASSGGQFDEQYF. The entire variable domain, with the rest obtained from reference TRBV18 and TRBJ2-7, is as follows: NAGVMQNPRHLVRRRGQEARLRCSPMKGHSHVYWYRQLPEEGLKFMVYLQKENIIDESGMPKERFSAEFPKEGPSILRIQQVVRGDSAAYFCASSGGQFDEQYFGPGTRLTVT.

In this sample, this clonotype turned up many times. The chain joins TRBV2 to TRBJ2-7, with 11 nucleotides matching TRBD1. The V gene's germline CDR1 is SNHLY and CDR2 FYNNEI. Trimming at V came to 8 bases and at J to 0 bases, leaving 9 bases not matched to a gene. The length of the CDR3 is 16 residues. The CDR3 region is CASGPTGTGGSYEQYF. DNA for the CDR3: TGTGCCAGCGGTCCGACCGGGACAGGGGGCTCCTACGAGCAGTACTTC.

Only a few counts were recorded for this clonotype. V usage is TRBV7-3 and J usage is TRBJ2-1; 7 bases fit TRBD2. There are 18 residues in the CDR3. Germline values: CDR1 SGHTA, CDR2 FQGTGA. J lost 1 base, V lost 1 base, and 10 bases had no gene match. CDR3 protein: CASSLIGLAAASYNEQFF. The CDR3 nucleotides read TGTGCCAGCAGCTTAATCGGGCTAGCGGCCGCTTCCTACAATGAGCAGTTCTTC. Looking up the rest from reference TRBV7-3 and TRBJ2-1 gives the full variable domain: GAGVSQTPSNKVTEKGKYVELRCDPISGHTALYWYRQSLGQGPEFLIYFQGTGAADDSGLPNDRFFAVRPEGSVSTLKIQRTERGDSAVYLCASSLIGLAAASYNEQFFGPGTRLTVL.

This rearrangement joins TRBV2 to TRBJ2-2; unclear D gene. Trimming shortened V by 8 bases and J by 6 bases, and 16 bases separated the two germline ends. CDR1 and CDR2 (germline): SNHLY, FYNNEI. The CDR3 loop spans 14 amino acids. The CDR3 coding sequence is TGTGCCAGCGCTTACCAACCGCAAGCCGGGGAGCTGTTTTTT. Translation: CASAYQPQAGELFF.

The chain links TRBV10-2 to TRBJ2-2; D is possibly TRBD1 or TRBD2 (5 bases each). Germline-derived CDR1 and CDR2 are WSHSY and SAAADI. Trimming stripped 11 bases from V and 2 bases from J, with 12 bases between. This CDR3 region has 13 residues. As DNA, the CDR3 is TGCGCCGGCGGGCAGGGAAACACCGGGGAGCTGTTTTTT. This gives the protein CAGGQGNTGELFF.